The entry that follows covers one T cell receptor (beta chain) sequence. Clones were sequenced by immunoSEQ multiplex PCR, and TCRdb holds only the in-frame ones, with some missing. The top ten hold more than 0.7% of the sample, which has over 200,000 clones, 80% to 95% seen once. This specimen comes from a study of blood T cell repertoires in COVID-19. From germline, CDR1 is LNHNV and CDR2 YYDKDF (reference sequence). Between the trimmed V and J ends, which lost 3 bases and 6 bases, there was a span of 15 bases. This CDR3 contains 14 residues. This TCR was sampled from a man aged 55 to 70 with COVID-19, enrolled during active disease. This chain joins TRBV15 and TRBJ2-7, with D possibly TRBD1 on 5 matching bases. The source material was peripheral blood. CDR3 sequence: CATSSKGLRAEQYF. The CDR3 nucleotides read TGTGCCACCAGCAGCAAGGGGCTCCGGGCCGAGCAGTACTTC.